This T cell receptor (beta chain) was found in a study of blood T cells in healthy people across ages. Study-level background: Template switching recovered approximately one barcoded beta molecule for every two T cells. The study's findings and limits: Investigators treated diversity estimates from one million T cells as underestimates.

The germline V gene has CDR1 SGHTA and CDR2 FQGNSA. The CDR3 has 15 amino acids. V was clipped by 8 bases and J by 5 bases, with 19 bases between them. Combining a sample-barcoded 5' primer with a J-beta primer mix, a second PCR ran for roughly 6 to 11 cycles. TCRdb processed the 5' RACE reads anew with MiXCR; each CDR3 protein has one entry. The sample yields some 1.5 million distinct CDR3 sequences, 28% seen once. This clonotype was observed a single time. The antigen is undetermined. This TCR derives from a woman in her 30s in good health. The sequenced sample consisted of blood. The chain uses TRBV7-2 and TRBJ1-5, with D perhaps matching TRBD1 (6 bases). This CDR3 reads CASELNGGADQPQHF. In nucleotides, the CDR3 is TGTGCCAGCGAGCTTAACGGGGGGGCCGATCAGCCCCAGCATTTT.